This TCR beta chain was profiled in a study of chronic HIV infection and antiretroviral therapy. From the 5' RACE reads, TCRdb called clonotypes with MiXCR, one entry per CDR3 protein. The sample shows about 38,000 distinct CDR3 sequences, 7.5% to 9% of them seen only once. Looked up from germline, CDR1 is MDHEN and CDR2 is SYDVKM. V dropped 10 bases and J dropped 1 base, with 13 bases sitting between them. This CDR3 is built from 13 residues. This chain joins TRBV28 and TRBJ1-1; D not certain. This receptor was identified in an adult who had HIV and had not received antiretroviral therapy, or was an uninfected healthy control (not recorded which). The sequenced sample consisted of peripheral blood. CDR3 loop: CATGTVGNTEAFF. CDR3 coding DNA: TGTGCCACAGGAACGGTGGGGAACACTGAAGCTTTCTTT.